The 27 T cell receptor beta chains reported below all come from one sample, sequenced in a study of ipilimumab plus nivolumab after autologous stem cell transplantation. Measured with immunoSEQ multiplex PCR; TCRdb has only the in-frame clones, and not every one. In the table there are tens of thousands of clones, nearly 85% of which are singletons. Specimen: PBMCs, collected in a trial of ipilimumab plus nivolumab as post-transplant consolidation. These TCRs come from a male donor with diffuse large B-cell lymphoma.

In this sample, this clone turned up once. This rearrangement joins TRBV4-2 to TRBJ2-5, with 7 nucleotides matching TRBD2. CDR3 length equals 14 residues. The V segment lost 3 bases and the J segment 1 base; nucleotides outside the gene matches: 2. Germline CDR1 LGHNA, CDR2 YNFKEQ. CDR3 residues: CASSQGGVQETQYF. CDR3 DNA sequence: TGTGCCAGCAGCCAGGGGGGGGTCCAAGAGACCCAGTACTTC.

This clone is a singleton in its sample. The chain has TRBV5-1 and TRBJ2-7; either TRBD1 or TRBD2 may fit D (5 bases each). Deletions cut 4 bases from V and 7 bases from J, with 21 bases between. CDR3 length equals 15 residues. Per germline, CDR1 SGHRS and CDR2 YFSETQ. As DNA, the CDR3 is TGCGCCAGCAGCCCCAACCGAGGGGTCTATGAGGAGCAGTACTTC. It codes for CASSPNRGVYEEQYF.

CDR3 nucleotides: TGCAGCGTTGAAGTTGGGTTAGGGAACACTGAAGCTTTCTTT. As protein: CSVEVGLGNTEAFF. The chain combines TRBV29-1 with TRBJ1-1; D is unresolved. V was cut by 1 base and J by 1 base, with 10 bases left in between. Germline CDR1 is SQVTM and CDR2 is ANQGSEA. The CDR3 has 14 amino acids.

V is TRBV5-4 and J is TRBJ2-1; 8 nucleotides match TRBD1. J gave up 8 bases and V 5 bases, and 6 bases lay outside the gene matches. Germline CDR1 reads SGHNT; CDR2 reads YYREEE (reference sequence). The CDR3 length is 13 residues. CDR3 sequence (DNA): TGTGCCAGCAGGGACAGGGCGGCCTATGAGCAGTTCTTC. Translation gives CASRDRAAYEQFF.

The chain recombines TRBV6-5 with TRBJ1-5; 9 positions match TRBD1. The CDR3 is 15 amino acids. From germline, CDR1 is MNHEY and CDR2 SVGAGI. The J segment lost 1 base and the V segment lost 6 bases, leaving 4 bases of the junction unmatched. The CDR3 bases are TGTGCCAGCAGGCGACAGGGGGAGAGCAATCAGCCCCAGCATTTT. Protein: CASRRQGESNQPQHF.

This sequence joins TRBV5-4 and TRBJ2-1; possibly TRBD1 or TRBD2 for D (5 bases each). The CDR3 sequence is 13 residues long. Per the germline V gene, CDR1 is SGHNT and CDR2 is YYREEE (reference sequence). Trimming took 3 bases from V and 2 from J, leaving 6 bases between them. The CDR3 sequence: CASSSGPYNEQFF. CDR3 bases: TGTGCCAGCAGCTCGGGACCCTACAATGAGCAGTTCTTC.

The chain is built from TRBV4-1 and TRBJ1-4; a weak D match, TRBD1 (5 bases). In germline, CDR1 is MGHRA, CDR2 YSYEKL. The V gene lost 5 bases and the J gene lost 8 bases, with 12 bases spanning the gap. The CDR3 contains 13 residues. The CDR3 nucleotides are TGCGCCAGCAGCGTTTTGTGGGGGGAAAAACTGTTTTTT. As protein: CASSVLWGEKLFF.

The chain uses TRBV14 and TRBJ1-1; no clear D gene. The germline V gene encodes CDR1 SGHDN and CDR2 FVKESK. This CDR3 contains 13 residues. The germline V and J ends were trimmed by 0 bases and 4 bases, with 6 bases remaining between them. The CDR3 DNA is TGTGCCAGCAGCCAAGATCTAGGCACTGAAGCTTTCTTT. Its translation: CASSQDLGTEAFF.

The chain uses TRBV5-1 and TRBJ1-2; 10 nucleotides align to TRBD1. With V trimmed by 0 bases and J by 8 bases, 19 bases remained unmatched. This CDR3 is built from 19 residues. From germline, CDR1 is SGHRS and CDR2 YFSETQ. CDR3 amino acids: CASSLAASPGQGIRGGYTF. CDR3 nucleotide sequence: TGCGCCAGCAGCTTGGCCGCATCCCCGGGACAGGGGATTAGGGGAGGCTACACCTTC.

The chain couples TRBV6-6 to TRBJ1-3, with D perhaps TRBD1 (5 bases). The CDR3 totals 15 residues. Germline loops: CDR1 MNHNY, CDR2 SVGAGI (reference sequence). The ends were cut back, 5 bases at V and 0 bases at J, with 11 bases in the middle. The CDR3 DNA reads as TGTGCCAGCAGTCGCGACAGCGACTCTGGAAACACCATATATTTT. It codes for CASSRDSDSGNTIYF.

The CDR3 reads CATTPGTGAYEQYF. CDR3 nucleotides: TGTGCCACCACCCCTGGGACTGGGGCATACGAGCAGTACTTC. This chain connects TRBV7-8 to TRBJ2-7; maybe TRBD2 (6 bases). Germline V lookup: CDR1 SGHVS, CDR2 FQNEAQ. V lost 10 bases, J lost 4 bases, and 20 bases lay in between. This CDR3 has 14 residues.

This chain joins TRBV6-5 and TRBJ1-2; perhaps TRBD1 as D (6 bases). CDR3 length: 15 amino acids. The V end was cut by 5 bases, the J end by 7 bases, with 20 bases between. Germline lookup yields CDR1 MNHEY and CDR2 SVGAGI. The CDR3 loop is CASSRPGQSMGGYTF. The CDR3 DNA is TGTGCCAGCAGTAGGCCCGGACAGTCGATGGGTGGCTACACCTTC.

The chain uses TRBV7-2 and TRBJ1-4, with D tentatively TRBD1 (6 bases). Germline CDR1 is SGHTA and CDR2 is FQGNSA. Trimming removed 2 bases at V and 7 bases at J, with 14 bases between. The CDR3 has 15 amino acids. CDR3 protein: CASSLSPGVGEKLFF. CDR3 DNA: TGTGCCAGCAGCTTATCCCCAGGGGTTGGTGAAAAACTGTTTTTT.

The chain has TRBV5-1 and TRBJ2-1; D gene uncertain. V was cut by 7 bases and J by 1 base, with 6 bases left in between. The germline CDR1 and CDR2 sequences are SGHRS and YFSETQ. The CDR3 is 12 residues long. As DNA, the CDR3 is TGCGCCAGCTCGTTGTCCTACAATGAGCAGTTCTTC. Amino acids: CASSLSYNEQFF.

This rearrangement joins TRBV27 to TRBJ1-2, with D perhaps matching TRBD1 (5 bases). CDR1 and CDR2 from the germline V gene are MNHEY and SMNVEV (reference sequence). The CDR3 contains 14 residues. Trimming removed 6 bases from V and 8 bases from J, with 19 bases in between. The CDR3: CASRLGQGNYGYTF. DNA for the CDR3: TGTGCCAGCAGGTTAGGCCAGGGAAATTACGGCTACACCTTC.

A few counts support this clone. The chain combines TRBV6-5 with TRBJ2-7, with D perhaps matching TRBD1 (6 bases). The germline V gene has CDR1 MNHEY and CDR2 SVGAGI. The CDR3 has 13 residues. V was shortened by 6 bases and J by 7 bases, with 16 bases between the two germline ends. CDR3 loop: CASSQGSVGEQYF. The CDR3 nucleotides read TGTGCCAGCAGCCAGGGGTCCGTCGGTGAGCAGTACTTC.

This clone appeared a few times. This chain connects TRBV9 to TRBJ2-5; 7 bases line up with TRBD2. This CDR3 comprises 14 residues. Trimming at V came to 0 bases and at J to 8 bases, leaving 7 bases not matched to a gene. In germline, CDR1 is SGDLS, CDR2 YYNGEE. CDR3 amino acids: CASSVGGGAETQYF. For the CDR3, the DNA is TGTGCCAGCAGCGTAGGCGGGGGAGCAGAAACCCAGTACTTC.

The sample holds one count of this clone. The chain joins TRBV5-1 to TRBJ2-5; D may be TRBD1 (5 bases). Trimming removed 0 bases from V and 3 bases from J, with 9 bases in between. This CDR3 comprises 14 residues. Germline V lookup: CDR1 SGHRS, CDR2 YFSETQ. CDR3 nucleotides: TGCGCCAGCAGCTTGGAGGCAGGGAAAGAGACCCAGTACTTC. It translates to CASSLEAGKETQYF.

The J gene is TRBJ1-5, the V gene TRBV6-5; D not resolved. V was cut by 6 bases and J by 0 bases, with 9 bases left in between. CDR1 and CDR2 (germline): MNHEY, SVGAGI. The CDR3 length is 14 residues. The CDR3 nucleotides read TGTGCCAGCAGGGCGGACTATAGCAATCAGCCCCAGCATTTT. This codes for CASRADYSNQPQHF.

The table lists this clone with a few counts. J is TRBJ1-5 and V is TRBV7-6; 7 bases are a match to TRBD1. Germline V CDR1 and CDR2: SGHVS, FNYEAQ. J was trimmed by 1 base and V by 1 base; bases with no gene match: 4. The CDR3 has 16 residues. The CDR3 DNA sequence: TGTGCCAGCAGCTTAGGGGGCAGGGGGAGCAATCAGCCCCAGCATTTT. The encoded protein is CASSLGGRGSNQPQHF.

The chain links TRBV7-2 to TRBJ2-7; TRBD1 agrees at 7 bases. The CDR3 sequence is 16 residues long. Germline lookup yields CDR1 SGHTA and CDR2 FQGNSA. The V gene end was trimmed by 0 bases and the J gene end by 5 bases; junction bases not matched to a gene: 10. The CDR3 DNA sequence: TGTGCCAGCAGCTTAGCGGTGAGACAGGGTCGCAACGAGCAGTACTTC. Protein product: CASSLAVRQGRNEQYF.

The chain couples TRBV12-5 to TRBJ2-2; D is ambiguous. V was cut by 9 bases and J by 5 bases, with 13 bases left in between. CDR3 length equals 13 residues. From germline, CDR1 is LGHNT and CDR2 FRNRAP. The CDR3 here is CASQYQITGELFF. CDR3 sequence (DNA): TGTGCTAGCCAATATCAGATTACCGGGGAGCTGTTTTTT.

This chain connects TRBV27 to TRBJ2-3; D remains ambiguous. Germline lookup yields CDR1 MNHEY and CDR2 SMNVEV (reference sequence). The CDR3 runs to 15 residues. The V and J ends lost 4 bases and 2 bases respectively, with 13 bases between them. The CDR3, as DNA: TGTGCCAGCAGTTCTTTGACCCTGCACACAGATACGCAGTATTTT. It codes for CASSSLTLHTDTQYF.

This rearrangement joins TRBV19 to TRBJ1-4; no reliable D call. V was clipped by 3 bases and J by 5 bases, with 7 bases between them. Germline V gene lookup returns CDR1 LNHDA and CDR2 SQIVND (reference sequence). This CDR3 is 13 amino acids long. The CDR3 loop reads CASSIAGNEKLFF. CDR3 DNA: TGTGCCAGTAGTATCGCGGGGAATGAAAAACTGTTTTTT.

This clone has more than one count but fewer than ten. The chain joins TRBV7-2 to TRBJ2-7; a weak D match, TRBD2 (6 bases). Germline CDR1 SGHTA, CDR2 FQGNSA. This CDR3 spans 16 amino acids. Trimming left V 0 bases short and J 2 bases short, with 14 bases between. The DNA for the CDR3 is TGTGCCAGCAGCTTAGCGCAGACTAGGAGCCCCTACGAGCAGTACTTC. This codes for CASSLAQTRSPYEQYF.

The chain couples TRBV30 to TRBJ2-2, with no clear D. The ends were cut back, 3 bases at V and 2 bases at J, with 10 bases in the middle. Germline V gene data show CDR1 as GTSNPN and CDR2 as SVGIG (reference sequence). This CDR3 contains 14 residues. CDR3 bases: TGTGCCTGGAGGGAGTTTACTAACACCGGGGAGCTGTTTTTT. This encodes CAWREFTNTGELFF. The full variable domain, completed using reference TRBV30 and TRBJ2-2, is SQTIHQWPATLVQPVGSPLSLECTVEGTSNPNLYWYRQAAGRGLQLLFYSVGIGQISSEVPQNLSASRPQDRQFILSSKKLLLSDSGFYLCAWREFTNTGELFFGEGSRLTVL.

The V gene is TRBV14, the J gene TRBJ2-2; 7 bases are shared with TRBD1. In germline, CDR1 is SGHDN, CDR2 FVKESK. With V trimmed by 3 bases and J by 2 bases, 6 bases remained unmatched. This CDR3 has 16 residues. CDR3 sequence reads: CASSQLTGANTGELFF. The CDR3 DNA is TGTGCCAGCAGCCAGCTTACAGGGGCCAACACCGGGGAGCTGTTTTTT.